These 26 T cell receptor beta chains share one sample of origin, sequenced in a study of T cells in women clearing cervical HPV infection. Method: immunoSEQ multiplex PCR; TCRdb's copy keeps in-frame clones and lacks some. Its table records 45,000 to 55,000 clones. The sample comprised blood buffy coat. The receptor set was obtained from a woman aged 18-70 years with a cervical HPV16 infection that either progressed to CIN3+ or cleared (not recorded which).

Comments on this clone: The read terminates 3 residues before the CDR3 end, so the remaining end is supplied by the germline J gene. This chain links TRBV6-2 or TRBV6-3 with TRBJ2-2, with a possible D match to TRBD1 (6 bases). Germline V CDR1 and CDR2: MNHEY, SVGEGT. The CDR3 covers 15 residues. Trimming cost V 6 bases and J 5 bases, with 16 bases left between them. The CDR3 DNA, read in part, is TGTGCCAGCAGACTGAACCGGGACACTACCGGGGAG. Translation gives CASRLNRDTTGE. The complete CDR3 reads CASRLNRDTTGELFF.

In regard to this clone: The read is 3 residues too short to cover the CDR3 end, so that end is filled in from the germline J gene. The chain recombines TRBV14 with TRBJ2-1, with TRBD2 as a possible D gene (6 bases). The length of the CDR3 is 16 residues. Looked up from germline, CDR1 is SGHDN and CDR2 is FVKESK. The V end was cut by 3 bases, the J end by 0 bases, with 12 bases between. The CDR3 region is CASSQGGLGSYNEQFF. CDR3 DNA, as far as it was read: TGTGCCAGCAGCCAGGGAGGACTGGGCTCCTACAATGAG.

Notes on this clone: The sequence runs out 3 residues before the end of the CDR3; the remainder is reconstructed from the germline J gene. The V and J genes are TRBV5-4 and TRBJ1-1, with 7 bases fitting TRBD1. After removal of 2 bases from V and 1 base from J, the junction contained 8 bases not matched to a gene. The CDR3 has 16 residues. Germline V gene data show CDR1 as SGHNT and CDR2 as YYREEE (reference sequence). The CDR3 spells CASSFWTGRGNTEAFF. Partial CDR3 DNA: TGTGCCAGCAGCTTCTGGACAGGCCGGGGGAACACTGAA.

In the case of this clone: Read coverage stops 3 residues before the CDR3 terminus; the germline J gene supplies the remainder. The chain uses TRBV7-7 and TRBJ2-5, with D tentatively TRBD1 or TRBD2 (5 bases each). Trimming pared 4 bases from V and 2 bases from J, leaving 8 bases between. There are 13 residues in the CDR3. The germline gives CDR1 SSHAT, CDR2 FNYEAQ (reference sequence). The CDR3 spells CASSWRTQETQYF. The DNA read from the CDR3 is TGTGCCAGCAGCTGGAGGACACAAGAGACC.

Comments on this clone: The sequence runs out 3 residues before the end of the CDR3; the remainder is reconstructed from the germline J gene. This chain joins TRBV10-3 and TRBJ1-2, with 7 bases fitting TRBD1. The length of the CDR3 is 12 residues. Germline V lookup: CDR1 ENHRY, CDR2 SYGVKD. The CDR3 bases that were read are TGTGCCGCCCGATACAGGGGCGACGGC. It encodes CAARYRGDG. The entire CDR3 sequence reads CAARYRGDGYTF.

In the case of this clone: The CDR3 extends 3 residues past the end of the read, so its final part is completed from the germline J gene. The rearrangement joins TRBV7-2 to TRBJ1-2, with TRBD1 identical over 9 bases. The CDR3 contains 14 residues. Trimming at V came to 5 bases and at J to 4 bases, leaving 5 bases not matched to a gene. The germline V gene has CDR1 SGHTA and CDR2 FQGNSA. CDR3 bases read: TGTGCCAGCAGCCCGACAGGGGGAGCCTATGGC. Its translation: CASSPTGGAYG. The complete CDR3 sequence is CASSPTGGAYGYTF.

Points on this clone: Sequencing ends 3 residues short of the CDR3 end; the germline J gene provides the rest. V usage is TRBV2 and J usage is TRBJ2-7; 10 nucleotides agree with TRBD1. Losses at the gene ends were 6 bases for V and 3 bases for J; bases not matched to a gene: 5. Germline V gives CDR1 SNHLY, CDR2 FYNNEI. This CDR3 comprises 14 residues. The DNA read from the CDR3 is TGTGCCAGCAGGCCGGGACAGGGGATCTACGAG. Translated: CASRPGQGIYE. The entire CDR3 protein reads CASRPGQGIYEQYF.

As concerns this clone: The read comes to an end 3 residues before the CDR3 does, leaving the germline J gene to fill in the end. This sequence joins TRBV7-9 and TRBJ1-3; D call uncertain. CDR3 length: 14 amino acids. CDR1 and CDR2 from the germline V gene are SEHNR and FQNEAQ (reference sequence). Trimming took 2 bases from V and 8 from J, leaving 13 bases between them. The CDR3 loop reads CASSLLAGVDTIYF. The covered CDR3 bases are TGTGCCAGCAGCTTACTGGCCGGGGTTGACACC.

This clone is identified as medium-sized from frequency. The read gets to within 3 residues of the CDR3 end, and the germline J gene fills in the rest. This chain uses TRBV28 with TRBJ2-3, with D possibly matching TRBD2 (6 bases). The V end was cut by 2 bases, the J end by 1 base, with 7 bases between. Germline CDR1 and CDR2: MDHEN and SYDVKM. There are 14 residues in the CDR3. The covered CDR3 bases are TGTGCCAGCAGTTTACAGCGGGGCACAGATACG. This encodes CASSLQRGTDT. The entire CDR3 sequence reads CASSLQRGTDTQYF.

A remark on this clone: The read comes to an end 3 residues before the CDR3 does, leaving the germline J gene to fill in the end. This sequence joins TRBV20-1 and TRBJ1-4; 7 bases map to TRBD1. The CDR3 runs to 13 residues. V dropped 3 bases and J dropped 5; count of bases not matched to a gene: 3. Germline V CDR1 and CDR2: DFQATT, SNEGSKA (reference sequence). CDR3 region: CSASRDRNEKLFF. The covered CDR3 bases are TGCAGTGCTAGCCGGGACAGAAATGAAAAA.

About this clone itself: The CDR3 goes on 3 residues after the read ends, and that part is filled in from the germline J gene. The chain couples TRBV28 to TRBJ1-1; 7 nucleotides match TRBD1. The CDR3 has 14 amino acids. Germline values: CDR1 MDHEN, CDR2 SYDVKM. The DNA read from the CDR3 is TGTGCCAGCAGATCACAGGGGCCACTTTTCCGA. This encodes CASRSQGPLFR. The entire CDR3 reads CASRSQGPLFRAFF.

Of note for this clone: From the germline J gene comes the end of the CDR3, since the read stops 3 residues before it. V and J are TRBV20-1 and TRBJ2-3; 12 nucleotides match TRBD2. The CDR3 totals 19 residues. The germline CDR1 and CDR2 sequences are DFQATT and SNEGSKA (reference sequence). The sequenced part of the CDR3 DNA is TGCAGTGCTGCGGGGGGTCTAGCGGGGGGGAGCCGACACCTACGAGCG. Translation: CSAAGGLAGGSRHLRA. The complete CDR3 protein is CSAAGGLAGGSRHLRAQYF.

A word on this clone: With the read ending 3 residues before the CDR3 end, the germline J gene is used to fill in that end. The chain combines TRBV5-4 with TRBJ2-3, with 9 nucleotides matching TRBD2. The CDR3 consists of 14 residues. Germline loops: CDR1 SGHNT, CDR2 YYREEE (reference sequence). V gave up 1 base and J gave up 8 bases; unmatched junction bases: 5. CDR3 amino acids: CASSLPGLASTQYF. The part of the CDR3 DNA that was read is TGTGCCAGCAGCTTGCCGGGACTAGCCTCTACG.

A remark on this clone: Read data end 3 residues before the CDR3 end; the end is taken from the germline J gene. The chain joins TRBV2 to TRBJ1-2, with D possibly TRBD1 on 6 matching bases. Germline V gene data show CDR1 as SNHLY and CDR2 as FYNNEI. The CDR3 sequence is 11 residues long. The DNA read from the CDR3 is TGTGCCAGCAGGTACAGGGACGGC. Protein: CASRYRDG. The whole CDR3 protein is CASRYRDGYTF.

Details on this clone: A junction boundary mismatches the germline segment, possibly from a read error. The read ends 3 residues shy of where the CDR3 ends; the end is completed using the germline J gene. The chain recombines TRBV4-2 with TRBJ2-7; D ambiguous. The CDR3 runs to 14 residues. Per the germline V gene, CDR1 is LGHNA and CDR2 is YNFKEQ. The part of the CDR3 DNA that was read is TGCGCCAGCAGCCAAGATCGCGGTACCTACGAG. Encoded protein: CASSQDRGTYE. The full CDR3 sequence reads CASSQDRGTYEQYF.

Of note for this clone: The sequenced fragment ends 3 residues before the CDR3 boundary, so the rest is inferred from the germline J gene. V is TRBV15 and J is TRBJ2-7; TRBD1 matches 8 bases. Germline trimming cut 9 bases from V and 2 bases from J; bases unmatched to any gene: 15. CDR1 is LNHNV and CDR2 is YYDKDF in the germline V gene (reference sequence). This CDR3 has 16 amino acids. The sequenced part of the CDR3 DNA is TGTGCCACAGCAATGACGGGACAGGAACTAGCCTACGAG. This translates into CATAMTGQELAYE. The CDR3 reads in full as CATAMTGQELAYEQYF.

On this clone: The CDR3 extends 3 residues past the end of the read, so its final part is completed from the germline J gene. V gene TRBV5-1 combines with J gene TRBJ2-3; D possibly corresponds to TRBD2 (5 bases). V lost 3 bases and J lost 6, with 5 bases in between. This CDR3 contains 11 residues. Per germline, CDR1 SGHRS and CDR2 YFSETQ. The DNA read from the CDR3 is TGCGCCAGCAGCTCGGGGGATACG. This encodes CASSSGDT. The full CDR3 protein reads CASSSGDTQYF. Looking up the rest from reference TRBV5-1 and TRBJ2-3 gives the full variable domain: KAGVTQTPRYLIKTRGQQVTLSCSPISGHRSVSWYQQTPGQGLQFLFEYFSETQRNKGNFPGRFSGRQFSNSRSEMNVSTLELGDSALYLCASSSGDTQYFGPGTRLTVL.

Remarks on this clone: The CDR3 goes on 3 residues after the read ends, and that part is filled in from the germline J gene. J is TRBJ2-3 and V is TRBV18; unclear D gene. V gave up 3 bases and J gave up 7 bases, with 11 bases separating them. The CDR3 has 13 residues. Germline CDR1 KGHSH, CDR2 LQKENI. The sequenced part of the CDR3 DNA is TGTGCCAGCTCACCGACCCAGACATATACG. This translates into CASSPTQTYT. The complete CDR3 reads CASSPTQTYTQYF.

Of note for this clone: The CDR3 end is not reached by the read, which stops 3 residues before it; the germline J gene fills it in. The V and J genes are TRBV12-3 or TRBV12-4 and TRBJ1-1; D is uncertain. This CDR3 is built from 13 residues. The CDR3 bases that were read are TGTGCCAGCAGTTTGGTGGAGGGTTCCGAA. Its translation is CASSLVEGSE. The whole CDR3 sequence reads CASSLVEGSEAFF.

Note on this clone: The read halts 3 residues ahead of the CDR3 end, with the missing end drawn from the germline J gene. The chain carries TRBV19 and TRBJ2-7; TRBD1 might be the D (6 bases). The V end was cut by 5 bases, the J end by 2 bases, with 13 bases between. The germline CDR1 and CDR2 sequences are LNHDA and SQIVND (reference sequence). The CDR3 spans 14 residues. CDR3 DNA, as far as it was read: TGTGCCAGTAGTCCTCCGGGACACACCTACGAG. This translates into CASSPPGHTYE. The whole CDR3 is CASSPPGHTYEQYF.

On this clone itself: The observed sequence ends 3 residues before the CDR3 terminus, with the missing tail filled in from the germline J gene. The chain links TRBV28 to TRBJ2-3; D remains ambiguous. The germline gives CDR1 MDHEN, CDR2 SYDVKM. V was cut by 2 bases and J by 2 bases, with 8 bases left in between. CDR3 length equals 14 residues. CDR3 DNA, as far as it was read: TGTGCCAGCAGTTTAGGGCAGCACACAGATACG. Protein: CASSLGQHTDT. Given in full, the CDR3 is CASSLGQHTDTQYF. The whole variable domain, remainder taken from reference TRBV28 and TRBJ2-3, is DVKVTQSSRYLVKRTGEKVFLECVQDMDHENMFWYRQDPGLGLRLIYFSYDVKMKEKGDIPEGYSVSREKKERFSLILESASTNQTSMYLCASSLGQHTDTQYFGPGTRLTVL.

As regards this clone: The read halts 3 residues ahead of the CDR3 end, with the missing end drawn from the germline J gene. This sequence joins TRBV10-3 and TRBJ1-3; D is possibly TRBD1 (6 bases). The CDR3 extends over 13 amino acids. Germline V lookup: CDR1 ENHRY, CDR2 SYGVKD. V dropped 7 bases and J dropped 0 bases, with 7 bases sitting between them. The sequenced part of the CDR3 DNA is TGTGCCATCAAGGGGGACTCTGGAAACACC. It codes for CAIKGDSGNT. The CDR3 as a whole reads CAIKGDSGNTIYF.

About this clone itself: The read comes to an end 3 residues before the CDR3 does, leaving the germline J gene to fill in the end. The rearrangement links TRBV5-1 to TRBJ1-1; possibly TRBD1 for D (6 bases). CDR3 length equals 14 residues. Germline V lookup: CDR1 SGHRS, CDR2 YFSETQ. V shed 5 bases and J shed 3 bases, with 14 bases lying between them. This CDR3 is CASRVQGGDTEAFF. The part of the CDR3 DNA that was read is TGCGCCAGCAGGGTACAGGGAGGGGACACTGAA.

A note on this clone: The read gets to within 3 residues of the CDR3 end, and the germline J gene fills in the rest. The chain recombines TRBV4-2 with TRBJ1-5, with 7 bases fitting TRBD1. The CDR3 extends over 17 amino acids. CDR1 is LGHNA, CDR2 YNFKEQ, per germline. Trimming took 0 bases from V and 1 from J; bases not matched to a gene: 6. CDR3 loop: CASSQDFGTESNQPQHF. The sequenced part of the CDR3 DNA is TGTGCCAGCAGCCAAGATTTCGGGACAGAGAGCAATCAGCCC.

About this clone: Read coverage stops 3 residues before the CDR3 terminus; the germline J gene supplies the remainder. The chain is built from TRBV6-1 and TRBJ2-3; 11 positions match TRBD2. The CDR3 has 15 amino acids. Unmatched junction bases numbered 6, after V lost 4 bases and J lost 6 bases. The germline V gene encodes CDR1 MNHNS and CDR2 SASEGT. CDR3 DNA (partial): TGTGCCAGCAGTGCCCTAGCGGGAGGTCGCGATACG. As protein: CASSALAGGRDT. The complete CDR3 reads CASSALAGGRDTQYF.

On this clone: The sequence runs out 3 residues before the end of the CDR3; the remainder is reconstructed from the germline J gene. This rearrangement joins TRBV6-2 or TRBV6-3 to TRBJ2-7; the D is unclear. From germline, CDR1 is MNHEY and CDR2 SVGEGT. Trimming cost V 2 bases and J 2 bases, with 13 bases left between them. This CDR3 is built from 15 residues. The CDR3 is CASSYEAGLTYEQYF. The sequenced CDR3 bases are TGTGCCAGCAGTTACGAGGCAGGCCTGACCTACGAG.